A selection of T cell receptor beta chains follows, all from one sample in a study of cytomegalovirus exposure and HLA in healthy donors. TCRdb's copy holds only in-frame clones and misses some; the assay was immunoSEQ multiplex PCR. Of about 85,000 clones listed, roughly 80% were seen once; the top ten hold approximately 30%. The sample consisted of PBMCs. Receptors were obtained from a man between 50 and 59 years old in good health and CMV-seropositive. Both conserved end residues are part of each CDR3. The size of a clone is reported for some rows only, either as once, few or many, or as a class for expanded clones.

v_gene: TRBV30
j_gene: TRBJ1-1
abundance: -
CDR3aa: CAWSAHLGLNTEAFF

v_gene: TRBV2
j_gene: TRBJ1-5
abundance: -
CDR3aa: CASSGEENQPQHF

v_gene: TRBV12-5
j_gene: TRBJ2-7
abundance: -
CDR3aa: CASGLVRGGAGSYEQYF

v_gene: TRBV9
j_gene: TRBJ1-2
abundance: -
CDR3aa: CASSVVPTGSNYGYTF

v_gene: TRBV14
j_gene: TRBJ2-3
abundance: -
CDR3aa: CASSRRSPSTDTQYF

v_gene: TRBV5-1
j_gene: TRBJ1-3
abundance: -
CDR3aa: CASSASLGVSGNTIYF

v_gene: TRBV6-6
j_gene: TRBJ1-1
abundance: -
CDR3aa: CASGQAGKAFF

v_gene: TRBV5-6
j_gene: TRBJ1-1
abundance: few
CDR3aa: CASSLAGQDLTGGAFF

v_gene: TRBV5-8
j_gene: TRBJ1-2
abundance: -
CDR3aa: CASSFRTATINNYGYTF

v_gene: TRBV4-2
j_gene: TRBJ1-4
abundance: -
CDR3aa: CASSRDRGRDEKLFF

v_gene: TRBV14
j_gene: TRBJ1-3
abundance: -
CDR3aa: CASSRRVVAGNTIYF

v_gene: TRBV5-6
j_gene: TRBJ1-4
abundance: -
CDR3aa: CASSSYRGPSEKLFF

v_gene: TRBV30
j_gene: TRBJ2-2
abundance: -
CDR3aa: CAVGGRNTGELFF

v_gene: TRBV10-3
j_gene: TRBJ2-4
abundance: -
CDR3aa: CAISESTGEAKNSQYF

v_gene: TRBV2
j_gene: TRBJ2-7
abundance: -
CDR3aa: CASRSDLAGGPF

v_gene: TRBV5-6
j_gene: TRBJ2-4
abundance: -
CDR3aa: CASSFRQVKNIQYF

v_gene: TRBV7-2
j_gene: TRBJ2-2
abundance: once
CDR3aa: CASSLAPSIGELFF

v_gene: TRBV25-1
j_gene: TRBJ2-2
abundance: -
CDR3aa: CASMGRENTGELFF

v_gene: TRBV9
j_gene: TRBJ1-1
abundance: -
CDR3aa: CASSSGASRGEAFF

v_gene: TRBV6-4
j_gene: TRBJ1-2
abundance: -
CDR3aa: CASSALGQSNPYGYTF

v_gene: TRBV27
j_gene: TRBJ2-1
abundance: once
CDR3aa: CASSNRGSILYNEQFF

v_gene: TRBV21-1
j_gene: TRBJ1-2
abundance: few
CDR3aa: CASSKDREGGTGRSPRGYTF

v_gene: TRBV5-1
j_gene: TRBJ1-1
abundance: once
CDR3aa: CASSPPGTGMLEAFF

v_gene: TRBV5-1
j_gene: TRBJ1-5
abundance: -
CDR3aa: CASSRDGGNQPQHF

v_gene: TRBV4-2
j_gene: TRBJ2-1
abundance: -
CDR3aa: CASSQPGLAGSSYNEQFF

v_gene: TRBV4-3
j_gene: TRBJ1-1
abundance: once
CDR3aa: CASSPSPGDTEAFF

v_gene: TRBV2
j_gene: TRBJ2-7
abundance: -
CDR3aa: CASSALPSGAHYEQYF

v_gene: TRBV4-1
j_gene: TRBJ1-2
abundance: -
CDR3aa: CASSPTGLPLYGYTF

v_gene: TRBV7-9
j_gene: TRBJ1-2
abundance: few
CDR3aa: CASSSNIRDSTDYGYTF

v_gene: TRBV18
j_gene: TRBJ1-4
abundance: few
CDR3aa: CASSPIATNEKLFF

v_gene: TRBV5-1
j_gene: TRBJ2-7
abundance: -
CDR3aa: CASSSQAGGIDEQYF

v_gene: TRBV18
j_gene: TRBJ1-2
abundance: -
CDR3aa: CASSPERDYYGYTF

v_gene: TRBV15
j_gene: TRBJ2-7
abundance: -
CDR3aa: CATSRGVAGVISYEQYF

v_gene: TRBV15
j_gene: TRBJ2-7
abundance: -
CDR3aa: CATSRNRLADNEQYF

v_gene: TRBV5-1
j_gene: TRBJ1-2
abundance: once
CDR3aa: CASSLRGGQSGAGFVGF

v_gene: TRBV7-2
j_gene: TRBJ2-5
abundance: -
CDR3aa: CASSSGLAVETQYF

v_gene: TRBV29-1
j_gene: TRBJ1-1
abundance: few
CDR3aa: CSVEYQTGVDLFSNTEAFF

v_gene: TRBV11-2
j_gene: TRBJ2-7
abundance: -
CDR3aa: CASSLPRELAGGSSYEQYF

v_gene: TRBV10-3
j_gene: TRBJ2-1
abundance: -
CDR3aa: CAITPKTSGRAEQFF

v_gene: TRBV5-1
j_gene: TRBJ1-1
abundance: -
CDR3aa: CASSFQGTTEAFF

v_gene: TRBV5-1
j_gene: TRBJ2-5
abundance: -
CDR3aa: CASSLFTGNNQETQYF

v_gene: TRBV5-1
j_gene: TRBJ2-5
abundance: -
CDR3aa: CASSSGTSGSRETQYF

v_gene: TRBV19
j_gene: -
abundance: -
CDR3aa: CASTPGTGGYEQYF

v_gene: TRBV12-5
j_gene: TRBJ2-7
abundance: -
CDR3aa: CASGLAGAVRETSYEQYF

v_gene: TRBV30
j_gene: TRBJ2-2
abundance: -
CDR3aa: CAWSVRQNTGELFF

v_gene: TRBV18
j_gene: TRBJ1-2
abundance: -
CDR3aa: CASSPNGQGSGYTF

v_gene: TRBV27
j_gene: TRBJ1-1
abundance: -
CDR3aa: CASSLLSGLTEAFF

v_gene: TRBV7-2
j_gene: TRBJ2-7
abundance: -
CDR3aa: CASSPDPLVSTYEQYF

v_gene: TRBV6-4
j_gene: TRBJ2-2
abundance: -
CDR3aa: CASSRDFGELFF

v_gene: TRBV29-1
j_gene: TRBJ2-5
abundance: -
CDR3aa: CSVRLASTPGGETQYF

v_gene: TRBV7-2
j_gene: TRBJ2-2
abundance: -
CDR3aa: CASSLTTSGSPGELFF

v_gene: TRBV11-3
j_gene: TRBJ2-4
abundance: -
CDR3aa: CASSPRTGGGLYF

v_gene: TRBV7-9
j_gene: TRBJ2-7
abundance: -
CDR3aa: CASSSTSVLVSYEQYF

v_gene: TRBV7-2
j_gene: TRBJ2-7
abundance: -
CDR3aa: CASTKRGLAYEQYF

v_gene: TRBV25-1
j_gene: TRBJ1-1
abundance: few
CDR3aa: CASSDKRTAVNTEAFF

v_gene: TRBV29-1
j_gene: TRBJ1-1
abundance: few
CDR3aa: CSVQVGGNTEAFF

v_gene: TRBV6-1
j_gene: TRBJ1-1
abundance: -
CDR3aa: CASSPTRTGYEAFF